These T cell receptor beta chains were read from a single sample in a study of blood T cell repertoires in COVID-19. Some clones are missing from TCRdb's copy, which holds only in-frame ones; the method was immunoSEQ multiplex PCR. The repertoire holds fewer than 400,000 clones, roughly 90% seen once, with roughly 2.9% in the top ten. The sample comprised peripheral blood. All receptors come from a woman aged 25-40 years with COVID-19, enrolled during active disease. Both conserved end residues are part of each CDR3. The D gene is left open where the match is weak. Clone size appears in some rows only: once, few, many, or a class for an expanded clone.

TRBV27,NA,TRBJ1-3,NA,CASSHDRGNTIYF,TGTGCCAGCAGTCACGACAGGGGAAACACCATATATTTT
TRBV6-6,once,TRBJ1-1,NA,CASSYAGAGTEAFF,TGTGCCAGCAGTTACGCGGGGGCAGGCACTGAAGCTTTCTTT
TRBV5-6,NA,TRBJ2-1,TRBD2,CASSLATSGRNNEQFF,TGTGCCAGCAGCTTGGCGACTAGCGGGCGGAACAATGAGCAGTTCTTC
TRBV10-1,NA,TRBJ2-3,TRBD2,CASSEHGGSGADTQYF,TGCGCCAGCAGTGAGCACGGCGGGAGTGGAGCAGATACGCAGTATTTT
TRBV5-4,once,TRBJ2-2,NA,CASSLGVAANTGELFF,TGTGCCAGCAGCTTGGGGGTAGCGGCGAACACCGGGGAGCTGTTTTTT
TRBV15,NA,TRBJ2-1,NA,CATSRQGPEVYNEQFF,TGTGCCACCAGCAGACAGGGGCCCGAGGTGTACAATGAGCAGTTCTTC
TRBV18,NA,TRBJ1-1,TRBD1,CASSSTGVGTEAFF,TGTGCCAGCTCATCAACAGGGGTAGGCACTGAAGCTTTCTTT
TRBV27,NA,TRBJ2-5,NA,CASRRNQETQYF,TGTGCCAGCAGGAGAAACCAAGAGACCCAGTACTTC
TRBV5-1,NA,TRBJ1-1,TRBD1,CASSSGTDTEAFF,TGCGCCAGCAGCTCCGGGACAGATACTGAAGCTTTCTTT
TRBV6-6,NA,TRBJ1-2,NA,CASSPGYGYTF,TGTGCCAGCAGTCCGGGGTATGGCTACACCTTC
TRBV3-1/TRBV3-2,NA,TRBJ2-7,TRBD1,CASSQGMGQAKQYF,TGTGCCAGCAGCCAAGGTATGGGACAGGCAAAGCAGTACTTC
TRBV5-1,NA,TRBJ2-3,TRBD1,CASSLGTALTDTQYF,TGCGCCAGCAGCTTAGGGACAGCCCTCACAGATACGCAGTATTTT
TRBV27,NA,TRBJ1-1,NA,CASSLEGGRVSTNTEAFF,TGTGCCAGCAGTTTGGAGGGAGGACGGGTGTCAACCAACACTGAAGCTTTCTTT
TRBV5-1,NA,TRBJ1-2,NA,CASSLGEYGYTF,TGCGCCAGCAGCTTGGGAGAGTATGGCTACACCTTC
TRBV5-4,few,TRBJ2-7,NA,CASSLGTRTRNYEQYF,TGTGCCAGCAGCTTGGGAACTAGAACGAGAAACTACGAGCAGTACTTC
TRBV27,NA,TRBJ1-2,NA,CASSLAGQYGYTF,TGTGCCAGCAGTTTAGCGGGCCAATATGGCTACACCTTC
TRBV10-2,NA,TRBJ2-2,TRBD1,CASSGTGNTGELFF,TGCGCCAGCAGTGGGACAGGGAACACCGGGGAGCTGTTTTTT
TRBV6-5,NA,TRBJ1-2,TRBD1,CASSRQGGAYGYTF,TGTGCCAGCAGTCGACAAGGGGGCGCCTATGGCTACACCTTC
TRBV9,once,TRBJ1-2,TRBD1,CASSGPGQGLIYGYTF,TGTGCCAGCAGCGGGCCGGGACAGGGCCTTATCTATGGCTACACCTTC
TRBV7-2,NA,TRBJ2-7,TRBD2,CASSLGGLAGNEQYF,TGTGCCAGCAGCTTAGGGGGCCTAGCGGGCAACGAGCAGTACTTC
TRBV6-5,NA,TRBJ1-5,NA,CASSSGYNQPQHF,TGTGCCAGCAGTTCGGGTTACAATCAGCCCCAGCATTTT
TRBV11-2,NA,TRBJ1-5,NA,CASSLAPGGNQPQHF,TGTGCCAGCAGCTTAGCCCCAGGGGGCAATCAGCCCCAGCATTTT
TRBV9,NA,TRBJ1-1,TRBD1,CASSVGGQGRNTEAFF,TGTGCCAGCAGCGTAGGAGGACAGGGAAGGAACACTGAAGCTTTCTTT